This TCR beta chain was sequenced for a study of tumor and adjacent non-tumor tissue in lung cancer. This sample's RNA came from whole unsorted tissue. The library came from three nested PCR rounds adapted from ARM-PCR protocols. One entry per CDR3 protein, called by TCRdb with MiXCR from the multiplex PCR reads. The sample shows 200,000 to 250,000 distinct CDR3 sequences, 71% of them seen only once. Germline V gene sequence: CDR1 DFQATT, CDR2 SNEGSKA (reference sequence). Trimming at V came to 0 bases and at J to 8 bases, leaving 15 bases not matched to a gene. CDR3 length: 17 amino acids. The sequencing sample was made of lung tumor tissue. This TCR was recovered from a man aged 55 to 70 with non-small cell lung cancer. V and J are TRBV20-1 and TRBJ1-5; TRBD1 agrees at 8 bases. This CDR3 is CSARDPRDRIWNKPQHF. For the CDR3, the DNA is TGCAGTGCTAGAGACCCCAGGGACAGGATATGGAATAAGCCCCAGCATTTT.